This T cell receptor (beta chain) was profiled in a study of blood T cells in healthy people across ages. A second PCR of about 6 to 12 cycles used a sample-barcoded 5' primer and a J-beta primer mix. TCRdb passed the 5' RACE reads through MiXCR, listing each CDR3 protein once. The sample has more than 750,000 distinct CDR3 sequences; 29% are singletons. This clonotype appeared a few times. Germline lookup yields CDR1 SEHNR and CDR2 FQNEAQ (reference sequence). V lost 6 bases, J lost 8 bases, and 15 bases stayed unmatched. CDR3 length: 18 residues. Separately, the same data were catalogued under a study of T cells of mothers and their children. This second study notes: Input to cDNA synthesis comprised all extracted RNA, at a ratio of around 1.4 ug per 15 ul.

Source material: blood. This sequence joins TRBV7-9 and TRBJ2-1, with 14 bases that match TRBD2. This clonotype was obtained from a woman between 40 and 50 years old in good health. In DNA form, the CDR3 reads TGTGCCAGCAGTAAAACCGGGACTAGCGGGGGTTTGAGGGATGAGCAGTTCTTC. Translating gives CASSKTGTSGGLRDEQFF.